This T cell receptor (beta chain) was captured by sequencing in a study of T-cell reconstitution after alpha-beta-depleted transplantation in children. Preparation of the TCRbeta library was carried out with unique molecular identifiers. TCRdb passed the PCR reads through MiXCR, listing each CDR3 protein once. The sample includes around 680,000 distinct CDR3 sequences, roughly 17% seen only once; the top ten take approximately 1%. The CDR3 spans 15 residues. Germline V gives CDR1 SGHTA, CDR2 FQGNSA. The V gene end was trimmed by 5 bases and the J gene end by 0 bases; junction bases not matched to a gene: 4. This clonotype was seen repeatedly, ten times or more.

The TCR was taken from a human donor who donated a stem cell graft to a child with acute myeloid leukemia. The chain links TRBV7-2 to TRBJ2-1, with TRBD2 identical over 7 bases. The sequenced sample was PBMCs from the stem cell graft donor, obtained from the stem cell graft. In DNA, the CDR3 is TGTGCCAGCAGCCATCGGACTAGCTCCTACAATGAGCAGTTCTTC. As protein: CASSHRTSSYNEQFF.